Following are 24 T cell receptor beta chains from one sample sequenced in a study of blood T cell repertoires in COVID-19. Repertoires were generated with immunoSEQ multiplex PCR, while TCRdb's copy carries only in-frame clones and drops some. The sample consists of about 52,000 clones, approximately 89% of them appearing once. The sequenced sample consisted of peripheral blood. Every receptor here comes from a human donor in a cohort sampled during active COVID-19.

The chain joins TRBV15 to TRBJ2-1; 8 bases align to TRBD1. The CDR3 has 16 amino acids. The trim removed 0 bases at V and 4 bases at J, leaving 5 bases unmatched. Germline assignment: CDR1 LNHNV and CDR2 YYDKDF (reference sequence). The CDR3: CATSREGTGFYNEQFF. The CDR3 DNA follows: TGTGCCACCAGCAGAGAGGGGACAGGATTTTACAATGAGCAGTTCTTC.

The CDR3 DNA reads TGTGCCAGCAGTGAAAATTCCGGGACAGGGGGCTATGGCTACACCTTC. It specifies CASSENSGTGGYGYTF. The V call is TRBV25-1, the J call TRBJ1-2, with 11 bases matching TRBD1. CDR1 and CDR2 from the germline V gene are MGHDK and SYGVNS. The CDR3 is 16 amino acids. The V and J ends lost 2 bases and 4 bases, in that order; junction bases with no gene match: 6.

The chain couples TRBV5-5 to TRBJ2-3, with a possible D match to TRBD2 (6 bases). Germline CDR1 is SGHKS and CDR2 is YYEKEE (reference sequence). V was pared by 4 bases and J by 6 bases, with 15 bases between. The CDR3 has 14 amino acids. The CDR3 DNA reads TGTGCCAGCAGCCCCCGGGACTTTAAGGATACGCAGTATTTT. This translates into CASSPRDFKDTQYF.

CDR3 sequence: CASSPGSGVEAFF. In DNA form, the CDR3 reads TGTGCCAGCAGCCCCGGGTCGGGGGTTGAAGCTTTCTTT. This rearrangement joins TRBV11-2 to TRBJ1-1; a possible D gene is TRBD1 (5 bases). CDR1 is SGHAT and CDR2 is FQNNGV in the germline V gene. This CDR3 comprises 13 residues. Trimming stripped 5 bases from V and 7 bases from J, with 14 bases between.

The chain is built from TRBV5-1 and TRBJ2-5; no firm D call. The CDR3 is 13 residues long. V was clipped by 1 base and J by 2 bases, with 6 bases between them. Germline loops: CDR1 SGHRS, CDR2 YFSETQ. The CDR3 DNA follows: TGCGCCAGCAGCTTGTTACTACAAGAGACCCAGTACTTC. It yields the protein CASSLLLQETQYF.

The chain has TRBV20-1 and TRBJ1-1; no definite D call. The CDR3 runs 11 residues. Germline-derived CDR1 and CDR2 are DFQATT and SNEGSKA (reference sequence). Trimming shortened V by 3 bases and J by 1 base, and 3 bases separated the two germline ends. The DNA of the CDR3 is TGCAGTGCTAGTCAGAACACTGAAGCTTTCTTT. Residues: CSASQNTEAFF.

The chain recombines TRBV7-2 with TRBJ2-1; 8 bases match TRBD2. Germline V gene sequence: CDR1 SGHTA, CDR2 FQGNSA. The CDR3 is 15 amino acids. With V trimmed by 5 bases and J by 3 bases, 6 bases remained unmatched. The CDR3 coding sequence is TGTGCCAGCAGCCCCACTAGCGGTTTCTACAATGAGCAGTTCTTC. This translates into CASSPTSGFYNEQFF.

This rearrangement joins TRBV7-9 to TRBJ2-5; 11 positions agree with TRBD1. Germline V gives CDR1 SEHNR, CDR2 FQNEAQ (reference sequence). V was clipped by 5 bases and J by 3 bases; unmatched bases: 2. This CDR3 comprises 14 residues. The CDR3 bases are TGTGCCAGCAGCCAGGGACAGGGGGAAGAGACCCAGTACTTC. Translating it yields CASSQGQGEETQYF.

The rearrangement links TRBV27 to TRBJ2-2, with a tentative D call TRBD2 (6 bases). Trimming shortened V by 5 bases and J by 7 bases, and 11 bases separated the two germline ends. In germline, CDR1 is MNHEY, CDR2 SMNVEV (reference sequence). The CDR3 loop spans 13 amino acids. The CDR3 here is CASSLLAFGELFF. The DNA of the CDR3 is TGTGCCAGCAGTCTTCTAGCGTTCGGGGAGCTGTTTTTT.

This clone was found once. The chain employs TRBV5-6 and TRBJ1-2; D is uncertain. Germline CDR1 and CDR2: SGHDT and YYEEEE. Trimming removed 0 bases at V and 4 bases at J, with 4 bases between. CDR3 size: 12 residues. DNA for the CDR3: TGTGCCAGCAGCTTGGGTAGCTATGGCTACACCTTC. This translates into CASSLGSYGYTF.

This clone appeared a few times. The rearrangement joins TRBV7-8 to TRBJ1-1; 10 positions match TRBD1. CDR3 size: 13 residues. The V segment lost 0 bases and the J segment 10 bases; nucleotides outside the gene matches: 2. CDR1 and CDR2 from the germline V gene are SGHVS and FQNEAQ. The CDR3: CASSLAGTGVAFF. CDR3 in DNA: TGTGCCAGCAGCTTAGCAGGGACAGGGGTAGCTTTCTTT.

The chain recombines TRBV5-1 with TRBJ2-2; D uncertain. The CDR3 is 13 residues long. V was shortened by 9 bases and J by 3 bases, with 12 bases between the two germline ends. CDR1 is SGHRS, CDR2 YFSETQ, per germline. In DNA, the CDR3 is TGCGCCAACTCCCCGATTTACACCGGGGAGCTGTTTTTT. As protein: CANSPIYTGELFF.

The rearrangement joins TRBV27 to TRBJ1-5; D gene unclear. V was clipped by 3 bases and J by 3 bases, with 9 bases between them. Germline V CDR1 and CDR2: MNHEY, SMNVEV (reference sequence). CDR3 size: 14 residues. CDR3 sequence: CASSLPGPNQPQHF. CDR3 sequence (DNA): TGTGCCAGCAGTTTGCCGGGTCCCAATCAGCCCCAGCATTTT.

The rearrangement uses TRBV12-5 and TRBJ1-1, with 7 bases matching TRBD1. V lost 6 bases to trimming and J lost 1 base; unmatched junction nucleotides: 20. Germline values: CDR1 LGHNT, CDR2 FRNRAP. CDR3 length: 19 amino acids. The CDR3 bases are TGTGCTAGTGGCCCGCCACCCCGGGCGGGACAGACACAGAACACTGAAGCTTTCTTT. This translates into CASGPPPRAGQTQNTEAFF.

V is TRBV7-9 and J is TRBJ2-1; TRBD2 matches 11 bases. The V and J ends lost 5 bases and 6 bases, in that order; junction bases with no gene match: 12. The CDR3 is 17 amino acids. Looked up from germline, CDR1 is SEHNR and CDR2 is FQNEAQ (reference sequence). Written as DNA, the CDR3 is TGTGCCAGCAGCCCAACTAGCGGGAGTGGACGAACCAATGAGCAGTTCTTC. It specifies CASSPTSGSGRTNEQFF.

The chain employs TRBV21-1 and TRBJ2-2; the D segment call TRBD2 is taken from the table without a DNA check. TRBV21-1 is labeled a pseudogene. There are 13 residues in the CDR3. CDR3: CASSKLYTGELFF. The CDR3 nucleotides are TGTGCCAGCAGCAAACTGTACACCGGGGAGCTGTTTTTT.

The chain joins TRBV7-8 to TRBJ1-3; 9 bases map to TRBD1. This CDR3 region has 14 residues. J lost 8 bases, V lost 5 bases, and 7 bases had no gene match. Per germline, CDR1 SGHVS and CDR2 FQNEAQ. CDR3 amino acids: CASSPDRGRDTIYF. The DNA of the CDR3 is TGTGCCAGCAGCCCAGACAGGGGGAGGGACACCATATATTTT.

J is TRBJ2-1 and V is TRBV5-5; 9 bases match TRBD1. The CDR3 contains 15 residues. V lost 2 bases to trimming and J lost 4 bases; unmatched junction nucleotides: 4. Germline values: CDR1 SGHKS, CDR2 YYEKEE (reference sequence). The CDR3: CASSLSGQGYNEQFF. CDR3 sequence (DNA): TGTGCCAGCAGCTTAAGTGGACAGGGGTACAATGAGCAGTTCTTC.

The chain employs TRBV10-3 and TRBJ1-4, with a possible D match to TRBD1 (5 bases). This CDR3 region has 15 residues. Deletions cut 0 bases from V and 4 bases from J, with 9 bases between. Germline values: CDR1 ENHRY, CDR2 SYGVKD. The CDR3 DNA follows: TGTGCCATCAGTGAGTCCGGGGGGGGTAATGAAAAACTGTTTTTT. It codes for CAISESGGGNEKLFF.

CDR3 loop: CASRGGLAVNNEQFF. In DNA, the CDR3 is TGTGCCAGTAGGGGGGGGCTAGCGGTCAACAATGAGCAGTTCTTC. This rearrangement joins TRBV19 to TRBJ2-1, with D possibly matching TRBD2 (7 bases). CDR3 length equals 15 residues. Germline lookup yields CDR1 LNHDA and CDR2 SQIVND (reference sequence). V was shortened by 6 bases and J by 5 bases, with 17 bases between the two germline ends.

This chain connects TRBV7-8 to TRBJ2-7; 10 bases are a match to TRBD1. The germline V gene encodes CDR1 SGHVS and CDR2 FQNEAQ. This CDR3 is 13 amino acids long. V lost 5 bases and J lost 9; bases outside the gene matches: 7. This chain's CDR3 is CASSGVGQGTQYF. The DNA of the CDR3 is TGTGCCAGCAGCGGGGTGGGACAGGGGACGCAGTACTTC.

This chain uses TRBV2 with TRBJ2-1; 8 bases match TRBD2. CDR3 length: 15 residues. V trimming: 3 bases; J trimming: 0 bases; junction bases outside the gene matches: 1. Germline V gene data show CDR1 as SNHLY and CDR2 as FYNNEI. CDR3: CASSDLAGSYNEQFF. The CDR3 DNA sequence: TGTGCCAGCAGTGATCTAGCGGGCTCCTACAATGAGCAGTTCTTC.

The count of this clone is one. This chain links TRBV5-8 with TRBJ2-7, with no clear D. CDR1 is SGHTS, CDR2 YDEGEE, per germline. The length of the CDR3 is 14 residues. The ends were cut back, 0 bases at V and 1 base at J, with 8 bases in the middle. This CDR3 is CASSLEALSYEQYF. CDR3 sequence (DNA): TGTGCCAGCAGCTTGGAAGCGCTGTCCTACGAGCAGTACTTC.

This chain connects TRBV5-1 to TRBJ2-7, with D perhaps TRBD2 (5 bases). Germline V gene data show CDR1 as SGHRS and CDR2 as YFSETQ. V lost 4 bases to trimming and J lost 6 bases, with 8 bases between them. The CDR3 is 11 residues long. Here the CDR3 DNA reads TGCGCCAGCAGCCAACTAGGCGAGCAGTACTTC. This sequence encodes CASSQLGEQYF.